This T cell receptor beta chain was observed in a study of cytomegalovirus exposure and HLA in healthy donors. CDR3 length equals 15 residues. The germline V gene encodes CDR1 LGHNA and CDR2 YNFKEQ. V gave up 1 base and J gave up 1 base, with 10 bases separating them. Primers: 60 Vbeta forward and 13 Jbeta reverse. Libraries were prepared by immunoSEQ multiplex PCR; TCRdb keeps only in-frame clonotypes and omits some of them. The repertoire holds around 130,000 clones, with 65% to 75% as singletons. About this clone itself: Antigen specificity is unknown.

Findings and caveats of the study: TRBV6-2, TRBV6-3 and some other V segments were unresolvable in 87-base-pair reads. As a later analysis revealed, the rate of TCR association differed by HLA locus, with DRB1 most and HLA-C fewest.

Sequencing was performed on PBMCs. This TCR came from a man aged 35 to 55 in good health and CMV-seropositive. The chain couples TRBV4-2 to TRBJ1-2; weak D call: TRBD1 (6 bases). CDR3 in DNA: TGTGCCAGCAGCCAAGGACAGGCTGATAACTATGGCTACACCTTC. Translating it yields CASSQGQADNYGYTF.